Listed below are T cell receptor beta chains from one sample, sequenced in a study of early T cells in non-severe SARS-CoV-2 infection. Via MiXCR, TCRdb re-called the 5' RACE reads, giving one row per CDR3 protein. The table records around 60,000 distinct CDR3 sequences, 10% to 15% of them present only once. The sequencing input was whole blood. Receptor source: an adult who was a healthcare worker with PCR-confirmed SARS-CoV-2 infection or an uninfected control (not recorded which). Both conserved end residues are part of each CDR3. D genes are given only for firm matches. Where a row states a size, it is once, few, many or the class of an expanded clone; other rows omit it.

cdr3_aa: CSVAERLAGVSYEQYF
cdr3_nt: TGCAGCGTTGCGGAGAGGCTGGCGGGTGTCTCCTACGAGCAGTACTTC
v_call: TRBV29-1
clone_size: many
j_call: TRBJ2-7
cdr3_length: 16
d_call: -

cdr3_aa: CSASARGAPSYEQYF
cdr3_nt: TGCAGTGCAAGTGCGCGGGGGGCCCCGTCCTACGAGCAGTACTTC
v_call: TRBV20-1
clone_size: few
j_call: TRBJ2-7
cdr3_length: 15
d_call: TRBD2

cdr3_aa: CASSPRTGNQPQHF
cdr3_nt: TGTGCCAGCAGTCCCCGGACAGGTAATCAGCCCCAGCATTTT
v_call: TRBV12-3/TRBV12-4
clone_size: -
j_call: TRBJ1-5
cdr3_length: 14
d_call: TRBD1

cdr3_aa: CSAVGPPSYNEQFF
cdr3_nt: TGCAGTGCAGTAGGTCCTCCCTCCTACAATGAGCAGTTCTTC
v_call: TRBV20-1
clone_size: many
j_call: TRBJ2-1
cdr3_length: 14
d_call: -

cdr3_aa: CASSRSGSSYEQYF
cdr3_nt: TGTGCCAGCAGCCGCAGCGGGAGCTCCTACGAGCAGTACTTC
v_call: TRBV6-2/TRBV6-3
clone_size: -
j_call: TRBJ2-7
cdr3_length: 14
d_call: TRBD2

cdr3_aa: CASSQERVNSPLHF
cdr3_nt: TGTGCCAGCAGCCAAGAGAGGGTTAATTCACCCCTCCACTTT
v_call: TRBV14
clone_size: many
j_call: TRBJ1-6
cdr3_length: 14
d_call: -

cdr3_aa: CSAITGGARYSNQPQHF
cdr3_nt: TGCAGTGCTATCACAGGGGGTGCCCGTTATAGCAATCAGCCCCAGCATTTT
v_call: TRBV20-1
clone_size: -
j_call: TRBJ1-5
cdr3_length: 17
d_call: TRBD1

cdr3_aa: CASNTPWGHEQYF
cdr3_nt: TGTGCCAGCAACACTCCATGGGGGCACGAGCAGTACTTC
v_call: TRBV28
clone_size: few
j_call: TRBJ2-7
cdr3_length: 13
d_call: -

cdr3_aa: CASSLVGGTEETQYF
cdr3_nt: TGTGCCAGCAGCTTAGTGGGCGGGACAGAAGAGACCCAGTACTTC
v_call: TRBV7-9
clone_size: -
j_call: TRBJ2-5
cdr3_length: 15
d_call: -

cdr3_aa: CSVVRGRAFF
cdr3_nt: TGCAGCGTTGTCAGGGGGAGGGCTTTCTTT
v_call: TRBV29-1
clone_size: -
j_call: TRBJ1-1
cdr3_length: 10
d_call: TRBD1

cdr3_aa: CASRGVANYGYTF
cdr3_nt: TGTGCCAGCAGAGGGGTGGCTAACTATGGCTACACCTTC
v_call: TRBV7-9
clone_size: many
j_call: TRBJ1-2
cdr3_length: 13
d_call: -

cdr3_aa: CSVQQVYAEAFF
cdr3_nt: TGCAGCGTGCAACAGGTTTATGCTGAAGCTTTCTTT
v_call: TRBV29-1
clone_size: many
j_call: TRBJ1-1
cdr3_length: 12
d_call: -

cdr3_aa: CASGPEETQYF
cdr3_nt: TGTGCCAGCGGCCCCGAAGAGACCCAGTACTTC
v_call: TRBV28
clone_size: few
j_call: TRBJ2-5
cdr3_length: 11
d_call: -

cdr3_aa: CASSLTGTGELFF
cdr3_nt: TGTGCCAGCAGCTTAACGGGCACCGGGGAGCTGTTTTTT
v_call: TRBV7-9
clone_size: -
j_call: TRBJ2-2
cdr3_length: 13
d_call: -

cdr3_aa: CSVVSLAKNIQYF
cdr3_nt: TGCAGCGTTGTGAGCCTAGCCAAAAACATTCAGTACTTC
v_call: TRBV29-1
clone_size: few
j_call: TRBJ2-4
cdr3_length: 13
d_call: -

cdr3_aa: CASSSGWTGELFF
cdr3_nt: TGTGCCAGCAGCTCGGGATGGACCGGGGAGCTGTTTTTT
v_call: TRBV7-9
clone_size: few
j_call: TRBJ2-2
cdr3_length: 13
d_call: -